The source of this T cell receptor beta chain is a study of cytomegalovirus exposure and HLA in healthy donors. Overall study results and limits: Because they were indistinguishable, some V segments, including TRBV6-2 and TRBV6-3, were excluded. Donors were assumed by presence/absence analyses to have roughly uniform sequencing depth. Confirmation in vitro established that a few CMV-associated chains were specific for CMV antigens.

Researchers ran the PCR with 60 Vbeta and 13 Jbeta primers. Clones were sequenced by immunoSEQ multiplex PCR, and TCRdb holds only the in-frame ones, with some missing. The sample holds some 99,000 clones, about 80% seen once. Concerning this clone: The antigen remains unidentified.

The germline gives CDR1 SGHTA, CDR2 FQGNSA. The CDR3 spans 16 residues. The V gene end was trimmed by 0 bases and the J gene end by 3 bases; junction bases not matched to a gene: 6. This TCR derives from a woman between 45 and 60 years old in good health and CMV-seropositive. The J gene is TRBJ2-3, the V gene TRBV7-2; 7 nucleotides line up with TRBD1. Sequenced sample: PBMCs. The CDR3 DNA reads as TGTGCCAGCAGCTTAGCGCCGACAGGGTGGACAGATACGCAGTATTTT. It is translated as CASSLAPTGWTDTQYF.